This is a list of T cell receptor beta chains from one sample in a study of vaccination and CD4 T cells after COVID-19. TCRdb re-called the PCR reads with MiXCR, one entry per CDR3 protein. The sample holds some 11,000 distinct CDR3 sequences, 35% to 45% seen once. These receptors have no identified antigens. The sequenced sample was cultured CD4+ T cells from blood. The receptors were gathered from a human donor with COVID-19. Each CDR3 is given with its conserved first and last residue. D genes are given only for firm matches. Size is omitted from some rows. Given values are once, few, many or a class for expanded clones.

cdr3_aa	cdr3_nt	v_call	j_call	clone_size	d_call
CASSEGLVYGYTF	TGTGCCAGCAGCGAGGGCTTAGTCTATGGCTACACCTTC	TRBV6-1	TRBJ1-2	-	-
CASSLGHGGGTGELFF	TGTGCCAGCAGCCTAGGCCATGGGGGTGGGACCGGGGAGCTGTTTTTT	TRBV7-3	TRBJ2-2	-	-
CATSDPGTGMYEQYF	TGTGCCACCAGTGATCCCGGGACAGGGATGTACGAGCAGTACTTC	TRBV24-1	TRBJ2-7	few	TRBD1
CASSRTGGNRNEKLFF	TGTGCCAGCAGCAGAACAGGGGGCAACCGTAATGAAAAACTGTTTTTT	TRBV7-2	TRBJ1-4	-	TRBD1
CASSLWGVSNSPLHF	TGTGCCAGCAGTTTATGGGGGGTTAGTAATTCACCCCTCCACTTT	TRBV27	TRBJ1-6	few	-
CASSFNSENSPLHF	TGTGCCAGCAGTTTCAACAGCGAGAATTCACCCCTCCACTTT	TRBV12-3/TRBV12-4	TRBJ1-6	-	-
CSASPGQNHQPQHF	TGCAGTGCATCGCCGGGACAGAATCATCAGCCCCAGCATTTT	TRBV20-1	TRBJ1-5	-	TRBD1
CASQPSRAGELFF	TGTGCCAGCCAACCCTCGAGGGCCGGGGAGCTGTTTTTT	TRBV6-2/TRBV6-3	TRBJ2-2	-	-
CSVRGGGANVLTF	TGCAGCGTTAGGGGCGGCGGGGCCAACGTCCTGACTTTC	TRBV29-1	TRBJ2-6	once	-
CSAGSGGKTGELFF	TGCAGTGCTGGTAGCGGGGGTAAAACCGGGGAGCTGTTTTTT	TRBV20-1	TRBJ2-2	-	TRBD2
CSARVIGYEQYF	TGCAGTGCTAGAGTAATAGGTTACGAGCAGTACTTC	TRBV20-1	TRBJ2-7	few	-
CSARGTADQPQHF	TGCAGTGCTAGAGGGACAGCAGATCAGCCCCAGCATTTT	TRBV20-1	TRBJ1-5	once	-
CASSFSASGGAGTDTQYF	TGTGCCAGCAGCTTCTCTGCTAGCGGGGGGGCCGGCACAGATACGCAGTATTTT	TRBV7-8	TRBJ2-3	-	TRBD2
CASSYSHGYTF	TGTGCCAGCAGCTACAGCCATGGCTACACCTTC	TRBV5-8	TRBJ1-2	-	-